This T cell receptor beta chain was captured by sequencing in a study of blood T cell repertoires in COVID-19. Libraries were prepared by immunoSEQ multiplex PCR; TCRdb keeps only in-frame clonotypes and omits some of them. This sample yields a few hundred thousand clones, of which roughly 88% are seen a single time; less than 3.5% belongs to the top ten. This CDR3 spans 13 amino acids. Germline-derived CDR1 and CDR2 are GTSNPN and SVGIG (reference sequence). V shed 3 bases and J shed 2 bases, with 10 bases lying between them. A single count supports this clone. Sequenced material: peripheral blood. This TCR derives from a woman in her 30s with COVID-19, enrolled during active disease. The rearrangement uses TRBV30 and TRBJ1-1; D gene unclear. This CDR3 reads CAWRQRGNTEAFF. DNA for the CDR3: TGTGCCTGGAGACAACGGGGAAACACTGAAGCTTTCTTT.